The clone carrying this T cell receptor (beta chain) appeared a single time. This record comes from a study of T cell responses to AZD1222 COVID-19 vaccine. Produced via immunoSEQ multiplex PCR; TCRdb's table is partial and in-frame only. Here the sample spans roughly 200,000 clones, roughly 88% being singletons. Germline V lookup: CDR1 SNHLY, CDR2 FYNNEI. Trimming removed 6 bases at V and 5 bases at J, with 14 bases between. This CDR3 spans 15 amino acids. The source is an adult in good health. The V gene is TRBV2, the J gene TRBJ1-6; D unclear. Sequences were derived from peripheral blood, sampled on day 0 of AZD1222 vaccination. CDR3 in amino acids: CASRAEGSDNSPLHF. The CDR3, as DNA: TGTGCCAGCAGAGCTGAGGGATCAGATAATTCACCCCTCCACTTT.